This T cell receptor beta chain was observed in a study of blood T cell repertoires in COVID-19. This clone was counted a single time. As originally analysed: Amplifying reference gene primers gave estimates of nucleated cell counts. Method: immunoSEQ multiplex PCR; TCRdb's copy keeps in-frame clones and lacks some. V and J calls plus clone size are reproduced from that table; the DNA served to infer D and trimming. The data hold 140,000 to 150,000 clones, with 80% to 85% observed a single time. CDR3 size: 13 residues. The germline V and J ends were trimmed by 6 bases and 9 bases, with 15 bases remaining between them. Per germline, CDR1 MDHEN and CDR2 SYDVKM.

The chain combines TRBV28 with TRBJ2-1; weak D call: TRBD2 (7 bases). The sequencing sample was made of peripheral blood. The source is a human donor in a cohort sampled during active COVID-19. The CDR3 DNA follows: TGTGCCAGCAGAACGGGGGGCCGGGGTGAGCAGTTCTTC. Translating it yields CASRTGGRGEQFF.